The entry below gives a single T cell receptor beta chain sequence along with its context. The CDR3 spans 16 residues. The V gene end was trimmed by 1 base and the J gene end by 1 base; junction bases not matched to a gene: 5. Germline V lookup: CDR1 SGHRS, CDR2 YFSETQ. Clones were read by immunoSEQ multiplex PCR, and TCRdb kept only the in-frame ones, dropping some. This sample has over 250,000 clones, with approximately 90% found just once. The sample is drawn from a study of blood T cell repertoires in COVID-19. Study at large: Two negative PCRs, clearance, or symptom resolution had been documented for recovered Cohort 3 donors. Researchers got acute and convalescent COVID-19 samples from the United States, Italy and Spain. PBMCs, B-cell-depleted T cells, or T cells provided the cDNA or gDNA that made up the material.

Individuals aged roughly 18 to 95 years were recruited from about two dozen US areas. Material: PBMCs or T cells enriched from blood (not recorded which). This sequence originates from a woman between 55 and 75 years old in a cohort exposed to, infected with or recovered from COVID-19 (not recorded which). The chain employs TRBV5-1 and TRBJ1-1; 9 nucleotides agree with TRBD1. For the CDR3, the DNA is TGCGCCAGCAGCTTGCTGACAGGGGGGACGAACACTGAAGCTTTCTTT. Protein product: CASSLLTGGTNTEAFF. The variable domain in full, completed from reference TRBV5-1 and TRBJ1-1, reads KAGVTQTPRYLIKTRGQQVTLSCSPISGHRSVSWYQQTPGQGLQFLFEYFSETQRNKGNFPGRFSGRQFSNSRSEMNVSTLELGDSALYLCASSLLTGGTNTEAFFGQGTRLTVV.